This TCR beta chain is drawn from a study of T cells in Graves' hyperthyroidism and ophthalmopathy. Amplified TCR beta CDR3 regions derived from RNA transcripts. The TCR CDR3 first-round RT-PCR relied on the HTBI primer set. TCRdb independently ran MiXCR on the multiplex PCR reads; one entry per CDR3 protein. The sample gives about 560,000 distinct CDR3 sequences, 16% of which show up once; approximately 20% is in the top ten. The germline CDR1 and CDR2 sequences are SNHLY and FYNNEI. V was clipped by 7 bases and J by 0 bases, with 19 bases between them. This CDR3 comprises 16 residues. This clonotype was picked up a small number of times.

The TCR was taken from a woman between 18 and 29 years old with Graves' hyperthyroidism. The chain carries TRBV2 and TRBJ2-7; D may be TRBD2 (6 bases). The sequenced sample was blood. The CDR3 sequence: CASTGQGLASSYEQYF. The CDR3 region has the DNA TGTGCCAGCACAGGGCAGGGACTCGCAAGCTCCTACGAGCAGTACTTC.